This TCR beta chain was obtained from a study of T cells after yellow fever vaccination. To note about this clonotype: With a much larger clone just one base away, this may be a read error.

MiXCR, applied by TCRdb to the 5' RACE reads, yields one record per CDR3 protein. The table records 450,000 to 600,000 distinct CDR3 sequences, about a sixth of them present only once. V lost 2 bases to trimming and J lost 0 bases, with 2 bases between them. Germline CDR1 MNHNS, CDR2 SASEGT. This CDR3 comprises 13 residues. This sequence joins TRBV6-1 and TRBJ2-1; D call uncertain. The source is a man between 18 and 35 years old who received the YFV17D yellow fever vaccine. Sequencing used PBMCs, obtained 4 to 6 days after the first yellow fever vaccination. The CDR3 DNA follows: TGTGCCAGCAGTGAAAGCTCCTACAATGAGCAGTTCTTC. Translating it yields CASSESSYNEQFF.